The sequence of this TCR beta chain was determined in a study of high-grade serous ovarian cancer treatment subgroups. The overall study: Samples averaged about 15,000 reads and 7,000 or so unique TCR beta rearrangements. Whole-study findings and limits: Repertoire analysis covered CDR3 alone, not CDR1 or CDR2. Tumors within one patient showed repertoire similarity of roughly 0.11 to 0.79.

In regard to this clone: Antigen specificity is unknown.

CDR3 length: 14 residues. J lost 3 bases, V lost 7 bases, and 6 bases had no gene match. Germline V CDR1 and CDR2: SNHLY, FYNNEI. This table comes from immunoSEQ multiplex PCR, and its TCRdb copy is limited to in-frame clones, with some not included. The sample shows thousands of clones, roughly three quarters of them seen only once. The tumor samples were collected prior to definitive surgery or chemotherapy. Input material: tumor tissue. This clonotype originated in a human donor with high-grade serous ovarian cancer. The chain combines TRBV2 with TRBJ1-5, with 7 bases fitting TRBD1. The CDR3: CASTGGTVNQPQHF. CDR3 DNA: TGTGCCAGCACGGGGGGGACAGTCAATCAGCCCCAGCATTTT.